The 5 T cell receptor beta chains reported below all come from one sample, sequenced in a study of T cell clonality in common variable immunodeficiency. Data came from immunoSEQ multiplex PCR; TCRdb stores just in-frame clones and leaves some out. Sampling found some 80,000 clones, none seen once. The sequenced material came from peripheral blood mononuclear cells. All receptors come from a person aged 18 to 70 in good health.

This clone was seen at least ten times. The read ends 3 residues early relative to the CDR3; the germline J gene fills the gap. The chain links TRBV5-5 to TRBJ1-5; D is unclear. Trimming took off 1 base at V and 5 bases at J, with 10 bases between the two ends. Germline CDR1 SGHKS, CDR2 YYEKEE (reference sequence). The CDR3 is 14 amino acids. This chain's CDR3 is CASSLYAGDQPQHF. The covered CDR3 bases are TGTGCCAGCAGCTTGTACGCAGGCGATCAGCCC.

In this sample, this clone turned up a few times. The read falls 3 residues short of the CDR3 end, and the missing part is taken from the germline J gene. This chain joins TRBV11-1 and TRBJ2-1, with TRBD1 as a possible D gene (6 bases). Trimming shortened V by 4 bases and J by 5 bases, and 12 bases separated the two germline ends. Per germline, CDR1 SGHAT and CDR2 FQDESV (reference sequence). CDR3 length: 14 residues. The part of the CDR3 DNA that was read is TGTGCCAGCAGCTACGACAGGAACAACAATGAG. Translated, it gives CASSYDRNNNE. The entire CDR3 protein reads CASSYDRNNNEQFF.

The table lists this clone with many counts. The read halts 3 residues ahead of the CDR3 end, with the missing end drawn from the germline J gene. The rearrangement joins TRBV6-4 to TRBJ2-2; 9 nucleotides align to TRBD1. The ends lost 4 bases at V and 3 bases at J; junction bases unmatched: 0. Germline V gene sequence: CDR1 MRHNA, CDR2 SNTAGT. The CDR3 loop spans 14 amino acids. The CDR3 sequence is CASSGTGDTGELFF. The CDR3 DNA, read in part, is TGTGCCAGCAGTGGGACAGGGGACACCGGGGAG.

In its sample, this clone was seen many times. The read ends 3 residues shy of where the CDR3 ends; the end is completed using the germline J gene. The chain couples TRBV12-5 to TRBJ2-7, with TRBD1 identical over 7 bases. The germline gives CDR1 LGHNT, CDR2 FRNRAP. There are 13 residues in the CDR3. Germline trimming cut 2 bases from V and 3 bases from J; bases unmatched to any gene: 1. The part of the CDR3 DNA that was read is TGTGCTAGTGGTTTGCCAGGGGGCTACGAG. It specifies CASGLPGGYE. The complete CDR3 sequence is CASGLPGGYEQYF.

This clone was detected many times. The CDR3 is cut off 3 residues early in the read; its end comes from the germline J gene. The chain couples TRBV7-9 to TRBJ2-3; TRBD1 agrees at 8 bases. V shed 7 bases and J 5 bases; nucleotides not matched to a gene: 8. Germline loops: CDR1 SEHNR, CDR2 FQNEAQ (reference sequence). The CDR3 is 14 amino acids. The CDR3 protein is CASTRTGKLDTQYF. CDR3 bases read: TGTGCCAGCACCCGGACAGGGAAATTAGATACG.